The next 23 T cell receptor beta chains were all read from a single sample in a study of T cells in Graves' hyperthyroidism and ophthalmopathy. Authors of the study amplified TCR beta CDR3 regions from RNA transcripts. The primer set for the first-round RT-PCR of the TCR CDR3 was HTBI. TCRdb fed the multiplex PCR reads into MiXCR, producing one record per CDR3 protein. The sample carries some 250,000 distinct CDR3 sequences, about 14% recorded once. The sequenced material came from blood. Every receptor here comes from a woman aged 40 to 50 with Graves' hyperthyroidism that later progressed to Graves' ophthalmopathy.

In its sample, this clonotype was seen a few times. The CDR3 is CASSSSGLRTDTQYF. CDR3 DNA: TGTGCCAGCAGCTCCTCGGGACTTCGCACAGATACGCAGTATTTT. The genes are TRBV13 and TRBJ2-3, with a weak D call TRBD2 (6 bases). The germline V gene encodes CDR1 PRHDT and CDR2 FYEKMQ (reference sequence). CDR3 size: 15 residues. V gave up 4 bases and J gave up 1 base, with 12 bases separating them.

This clonotype was recorded many times. The rearrangement uses TRBV18 and TRBJ1-3; tentatively, D is TRBD1 (5 bases). V lost 3 bases, J lost 0 bases, and 12 bases lay in between. The CDR3 has 16 amino acids. Germline CDR1 KGHSH, CDR2 LQKENI. The CDR3 region has the DNA TGTGCCAGCTCACCGCCGGGGGATACCTCTGGAAACACCATATATTTT. Its protein is CASSPPGDTSGNTIYF.

The V call is TRBV3-1, the J call TRBJ2-1; the match to TRBD2 covers 7 bases. The CDR3 has 17 residues. The V segment lost 4 bases and the J segment 1 base; nucleotides outside the gene matches: 10. In germline, CDR1 is LGHDT, CDR2 YNNKEL (reference sequence). CDR3 residues: CASSPVVGGVSYNEQFF. DNA of the CDR3: TGTGCCAGCAGCCCAGTCGTGGGGGGGGTGTCCTACAATGAGCAGTTCTTC.

The table lists this clonotype with many counts. A read error may produce the germline difference seen at one junction end. The V gene is TRBV5-8, the J gene TRBJ1-1; no clear D gene. CDR1 and CDR2 (germline): SGHTS, YDEGEE. CDR3 size: 12 residues. For the CDR3, the DNA is TGTGCCAGCAGCCTGGTGAATACTGAAGCTTTCTTT. Translating it yields CASSLVNTEAFF.

The sample holds many counts of this clonotype. The chain has TRBV12-3 or TRBV12-4 and TRBJ2-7; D might be TRBD1 (7 bases). The CDR3 is 14 amino acids. Between the trimmed V and J ends, which lost 8 bases and 7 bases, there was a span of 21 bases. The CDR3 DNA reads TGTGCCAGCGGCAGGGGGGATCAACTACAGGAGCAGTACTTC. Residues: CASGRGDQLQEQYF.

This clonotype was counted at least ten times. The chain links TRBV9 to TRBJ2-7, with 9 bases that match TRBD2. CDR3 length equals 16 residues. J was trimmed by 2 bases and V by 4 bases; bases with no gene match: 10. The germline V gene encodes CDR1 SGDLS and CDR2 YYNGEE. In nucleotides, the CDR3 is TGTGCCAGCAGCCCATATAGCGGGAGAGGGACCTACGAGCAGTACTTC. Protein sequence: CASSPYSGRGTYEQYF.

This clonotype has ten or more counts. V is TRBV3-1 and J is TRBJ2-2, with D unclear. The CDR3 is 14 residues long. The germline V gene has CDR1 LGHDT and CDR2 YNNKEL (reference sequence). The germline V and J ends were trimmed by 4 bases and 2 bases, with 8 bases remaining between them. CDR3 residues: CASSPPSNTGELFF. The CDR3 DNA sequence: TGTGCCAGCAGCCCCCCTTCAAACACCGGGGAGCTGTTTTTT.

The chain joins TRBV6-1 to TRBJ1-3; 8 nucleotides match TRBD1. The CDR3 is made up of 16 amino acids. Looked up from germline, CDR1 is MNHNS and CDR2 is SASEGT. With V trimmed by 1 base and J by 6 bases, 8 bases remained unmatched. CDR3 nucleotides: TGTGCCAGCAGTGAAGGAGTTGCGACAGGGGCAAACACCATATATTTT. Amino acid sequence: CASSEGVATGANTIYF.

The V gene is TRBV2, the J gene TRBJ2-1, with 14 bases that match TRBD2. Germline-derived CDR1 and CDR2 are SNHLY and FYNNEI. The CDR3 is 15 amino acids. The V segment lost 10 bases and the J segment 5 bases; nucleotides outside the gene matches: 7. The CDR3 bases are TGTGCCAACGAGGGACTAGCGGGAGAACACAATGAGCAGTTCTTC. As protein: CANEGLAGEHNEQFF.

This clonotype was seen many times. This rearrangement joins TRBV5-1 to TRBJ2-1, with 9 bases that match TRBD1. V dropped 6 bases and J dropped 9; count of bases not matched to a gene: 7. In germline, CDR1 is SGHRS, CDR2 YFSETQ. CDR3 size: 13 residues. The CDR3 DNA is TGCGCCAGCACGTTGGGGACAGGGATTGAGCAGTTCTTC. Its translation: CASTLGTGIEQFF. The variable domain in full, with the rest retrieved from reference TRBV5-1 and TRBJ2-1, is KAGVTQTPRYLIKTRGQQVTLSCSPISGHRSVSWYQQTPGQGLQFLFEYFSETQRNKGNFPGRFSGRQFSNSRSEMNVSTLELGDSALYLCASTLGTGIEQFFGPGTRLTVL.

The table lists this clonotype with a few counts. Just one base apart from a much larger clone, this may be a read error. This chain connects TRBV7-9 to TRBJ2-1; the D gene is possibly TRBD1 (6 bases). Germline V lookup: CDR1 SEHNR, CDR2 FQNEAQ (reference sequence). The CDR3 has 14 residues. For the CDR3, the DNA is TGTGCCAGCAGCTCGTGGGAGACAGGCAATGGGCAGTTCTTC. This sequence encodes CASSSWETGNGQFF.

V and J are TRBV28 and TRBJ2-3, with D uncertain. The V end lost 5 bases, the J end lost 6 bases, and 9 bases lay between the germline ends. CDR1 and CDR2 (germline): MDHEN, SYDVKM. This CDR3 has 12 amino acids. This CDR3 reads CASSPTWDTQYF. CDR3 nucleotide sequence: TGTGCCAGCAGTCCCACATGGGATACGCAGTATTTT.

This clonotype was found many times. The chain carries TRBV20-1 and TRBJ2-5; tentative D call: TRBD1 (6 bases). CDR1 is DFQATT and CDR2 is SNEGSKA in the germline V gene (reference sequence). Trimming stripped 3 bases from V and 5 bases from J, with 22 bases between. CDR3 length equals 16 residues. CDR3 nucleotides: TGCAGTGCTAGCGGTTTCGGCAGGGGCTTCGTTGAGACCCAGTACTTC. It encodes CSASGFGRGFVETQYF.

This clonotype came up many times. This chain links TRBV20-1 with TRBJ1-2, with D perhaps TRBD1 (6 bases). The V gene's germline CDR1 is DFQATT and CDR2 SNEGSKA (reference sequence). The V gene lost 6 bases and the J gene lost 1 base, with 18 bases spanning the gap. There are 15 residues in the CDR3. The CDR3 bases are TGCAGTGCATCCCTTGGGGGGGGCAGTAACTATGGCTACACCTTC. Its translation is CSASLGGGSNYGYTF.

Ten or more counts support this clonotype. The CDR3: CASSQGWDEQYF. For the CDR3, the DNA is TGTGCCAGCAGTCAGGGTTGGGACGAGCAGTACTTC. The chain has TRBV6-1 and TRBJ2-7; a weak D match, TRBD1 (5 bases). In germline, CDR1 is MNHNS, CDR2 SASEGT. Trimming removed 5 bases at V and 5 bases at J, with 10 bases between. CDR3 length: 12 residues.

V and J are TRBV7-9 and TRBJ1-2; maybe TRBD1 (5 bases). From germline, CDR1 is SEHNR and CDR2 FQNEAQ (reference sequence). The length of the CDR3 is 14 residues. Trimming took off 2 bases at V and 3 bases at J, with 10 bases between the two ends. This CDR3 is CASSLTTDYYGYTF. The DNA of the CDR3 is TGTGCCAGCAGCTTAACGACAGATTACTATGGCTACACCTTC.

This clonotype was counted at least ten times. J is TRBJ1-1 and V is TRBV6-1, with a weak D call TRBD1 (5 bases). From germline, CDR1 is MNHNS and CDR2 SASEGT. The CDR3 has 15 residues. Trimming pared 3 bases from V and 2 bases from J, leaving 13 bases between. The CDR3 DNA is TGTGCCAGCAGTGATAATAAGGGGCTAAACACTGAAGCTTTCTTT. It yields the protein CASSDNKGLNTEAFF.

This clonotype was seen many times. The chain joins TRBV10-2 to TRBJ1-1; TRBD1 is a possible D gene (5 bases). This CDR3 is 17 amino acids long. V was pared by 2 bases and J by 7 bases, with 23 bases between. Germline assignment: CDR1 WSHSY and CDR2 SAAADI. CDR3 coding DNA: TGCGCCAGCAGTGAGCGCAAGGACGGGCCACGAACAGGTGAAGCTTTCTTT. Translated, it gives CASSERKDGPRTGEAFF.

In this sample, this clonotype turned up many times. This sequence joins TRBV7-9 and TRBJ2-3, with a tentative D call TRBD2 (5 bases). The V gene's germline CDR1 is SEHNR and CDR2 FQNEAQ (reference sequence). V gave up 5 bases and J gave up 2 bases, with 17 bases separating them. The CDR3 runs to 16 residues. In DNA form, the CDR3 reads TGTGCCAGCAGCCTCGCGGGTAGTGGGCCCACAGATACGCAGTATTTT. This encodes CASSLAGSGPTDTQYF.

This clonotype appeared a few times. The chain recombines TRBV6-1 with TRBJ2-3; 11 bases agree with TRBD2. Germline-derived CDR1 and CDR2 are MNHNS and SASEGT. There are 16 residues in the CDR3. V was pared by 3 bases and J by 4 bases, with 6 bases of the junction left unmatched. CDR3 loop: CASSDGSGRGSDTQYF. DNA for the CDR3: TGTGCCAGCAGTGACGGTAGCGGGAGGGGATCAGATACGCAGTATTTT.

The table lists this clonotype with many counts. This rearrangement joins TRBV28 to TRBJ2-3; 10 bases are a match to TRBD2. The V segment lost 4 bases and the J segment 0 bases; nucleotides outside the gene matches: 10. In germline, CDR1 is MDHEN, CDR2 SYDVKM. The CDR3 is 18 residues long. The CDR3 loop is CASSSPRWTSGSTDTQYF. CDR3 DNA: TGTGCCAGCAGTTCGCCCCGTTGGACTAGCGGTAGCACAGATACGCAGTATTTT.

This clonotype was picked up many times. Germline and junction disagree at one end, which may indicate a read error. The chain carries TRBV11-2 and TRBJ2-7, with 14 nucleotides matching TRBD2. The germline V gene has CDR1 SGHAT and CDR2 FQNNGV. The CDR3 runs 17 residues. The CDR3 coding sequence is TGTGCCAGCAGCCTCCGGGGGGGACTAGCGGGAGATTACGCGCAGTACTTC. Translation gives CASSLRGGLAGDYAQYF.

A few counts support this clonotype. This chain joins TRBV5-4 and TRBJ2-3; D is unclear. The germline V and J ends were trimmed by 6 bases and 3 bases, with 14 bases remaining between them. Germline values: CDR1 SGHNT, CDR2 YYREEE (reference sequence). This CDR3 region has 14 residues. Written as DNA, the CDR3 is TGTGCCAGCAAGGAAGTACCCCAAACAGATACGCAGTATTTT. Its translation: CASKEVPQTDTQYF.